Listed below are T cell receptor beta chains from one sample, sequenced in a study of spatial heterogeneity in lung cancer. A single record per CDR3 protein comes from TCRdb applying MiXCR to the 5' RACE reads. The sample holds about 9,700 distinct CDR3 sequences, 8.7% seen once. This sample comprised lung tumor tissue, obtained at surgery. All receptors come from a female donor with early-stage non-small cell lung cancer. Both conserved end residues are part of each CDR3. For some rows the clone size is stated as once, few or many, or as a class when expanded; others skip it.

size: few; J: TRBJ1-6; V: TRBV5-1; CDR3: CASSLVGGSSPLHF
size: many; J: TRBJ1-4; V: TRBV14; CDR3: CASSQEFGGSLNEKLFF
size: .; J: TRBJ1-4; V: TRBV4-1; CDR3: CASSQEGVREKLFF
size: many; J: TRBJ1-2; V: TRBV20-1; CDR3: CSANQDDLNAYGYTF
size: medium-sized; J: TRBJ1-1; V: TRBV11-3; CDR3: CASSVTGASTEAFF
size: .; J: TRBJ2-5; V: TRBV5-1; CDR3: CASSMGQGVGGETQYF
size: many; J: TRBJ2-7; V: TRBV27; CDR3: CASRSGQNEQYF
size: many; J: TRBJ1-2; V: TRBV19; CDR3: CASSRAPGTGGFVNYGYTF
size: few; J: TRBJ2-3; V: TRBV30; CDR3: CAWSVGGASTDTQYF
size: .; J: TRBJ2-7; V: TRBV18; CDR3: CASSPTGLGMTYEQYF
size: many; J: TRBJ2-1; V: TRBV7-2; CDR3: CASSLGWLAGPEGDEQFF
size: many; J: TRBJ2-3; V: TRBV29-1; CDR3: CSVVPPGDDTQYF
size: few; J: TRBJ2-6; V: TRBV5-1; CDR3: CASSLNIARSGANVLTF
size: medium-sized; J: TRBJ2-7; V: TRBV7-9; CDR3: CASSQTSGVSYEQYF
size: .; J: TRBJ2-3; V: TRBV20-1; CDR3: CSAGALAKGDTQYF
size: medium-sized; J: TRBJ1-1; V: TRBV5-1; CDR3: CASSWKVGTEAFF
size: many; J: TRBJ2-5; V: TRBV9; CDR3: CASPATSDSTKRSQYF
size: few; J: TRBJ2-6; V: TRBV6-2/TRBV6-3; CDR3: CASRDRGPGANVLTF
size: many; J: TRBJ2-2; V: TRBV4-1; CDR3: CASSQAGTTNTGELFF
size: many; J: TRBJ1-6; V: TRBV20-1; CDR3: CSARGTLSSYNSPLHF
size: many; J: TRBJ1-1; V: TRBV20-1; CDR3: CSARGTNTEAFF
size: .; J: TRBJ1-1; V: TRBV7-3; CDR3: CASSLVGSGNTEAFF
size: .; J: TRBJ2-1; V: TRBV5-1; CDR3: CASSPRSGGDEQFF
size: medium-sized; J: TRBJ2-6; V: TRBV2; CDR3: CASSAWEAGANVLTF
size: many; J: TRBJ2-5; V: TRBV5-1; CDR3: CASSLGQRETQYF
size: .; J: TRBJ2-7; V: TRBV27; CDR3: CASSLDRESSEQYF
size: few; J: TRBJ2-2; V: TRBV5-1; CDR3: CASSSRPGTGGGGGGELFF
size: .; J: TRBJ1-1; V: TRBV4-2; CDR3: CASSQDEGGTEAFF
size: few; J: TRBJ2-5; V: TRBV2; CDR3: CASSEQGSKTQYF
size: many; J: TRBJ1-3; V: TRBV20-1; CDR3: CSARVISGNTIYF
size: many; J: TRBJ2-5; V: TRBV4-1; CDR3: CASSPTGIETQYF
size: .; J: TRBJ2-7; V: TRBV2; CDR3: CASRPRWFGGIISYEQYF
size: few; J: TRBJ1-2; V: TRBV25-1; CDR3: CASSSRTGDGYTF
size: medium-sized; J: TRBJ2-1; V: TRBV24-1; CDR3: CATSDTHYNEQFF
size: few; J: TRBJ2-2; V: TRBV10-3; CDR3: CAISEPGQFSEELFF
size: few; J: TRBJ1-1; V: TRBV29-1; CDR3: CSVEQYMNTEAFF
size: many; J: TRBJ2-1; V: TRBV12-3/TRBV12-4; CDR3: CASRMMGQGLGNEQFF
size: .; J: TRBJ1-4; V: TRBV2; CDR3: CASSGTNEKLFF
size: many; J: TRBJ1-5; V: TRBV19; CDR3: CASSESADQPQHF
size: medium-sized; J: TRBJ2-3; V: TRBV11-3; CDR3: CASSLGAGWRTDTQYF
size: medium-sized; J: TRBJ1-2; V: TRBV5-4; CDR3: CAGSQANYGYTF
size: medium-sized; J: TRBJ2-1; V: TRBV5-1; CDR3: CASSLAMTSGGTNEQFF
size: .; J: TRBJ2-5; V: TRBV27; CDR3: CASSLSRDVEETQYF
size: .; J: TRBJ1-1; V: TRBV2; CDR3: CASWDWNTKAFF